These 6 T cell receptor beta chains were sequenced from one sample in a study of T cells after yellow fever vaccination. From the 5' RACE reads, TCRdb called clonotypes with MiXCR, one entry per CDR3 protein. The table has some 400,000 distinct CDR3 sequences, around 20% seen once. The sequencing used PBMCs, collected before the yellow fever booster vaccination. The receptors stem from a man aged 18 to 29 who received the YFV17D yellow fever vaccine.

The chain is built from TRBV6-1 and TRBJ1-1, with D unresolved. V lost 4 bases, J lost 4 bases, and 13 bases lay in between. The germline CDR1 and CDR2 sequences are MNHNS and SASEGT. This CDR3 comprises 14 residues. CDR3 region: CASSARLRPTEAFF. CDR3 in DNA: TGTGCCAGCAGTGCCCGGCTAAGACCCACTGAAGCTTTCTTT.

This chain joins TRBV6-5 and TRBJ2-5, with D hard to call. CDR1 is MNHEY and CDR2 is SVGAGI in the germline V gene. The CDR3 extends over 15 amino acids. Trimming took off 2 bases at V and 7 bases at J, with 17 bases between the two ends. The DNA of the CDR3 is TGTGCCAGCAGTTACCTCAGACACAACCTGGGGACCCAGTACTTC. Its translation: CASSYLRHNLGTQYF.

The chain links TRBV7-9 to TRBJ2-7; 7 nucleotides match TRBD1. Trimming took 7 bases from V and 2 from J; bases not matched to a gene: 8. CDR1 SEHNR and CDR2 FQNEAQ come from the germline V gene (reference sequence). The CDR3 spans 14 residues. CDR3 sequence: CASTREGAPYEQYF. CDR3 sequence (DNA): TGTGCCAGCACCCGCGAGGGGGCTCCCTACGAGCAGTACTTC.

The rearrangement uses TRBV11-1 and TRBJ1-1; 10 bases fit TRBD1. In germline, CDR1 is SGHAT, CDR2 FQDESV (reference sequence). The length of the CDR3 is 15 residues. V lost 4 bases, J lost 3 bases, and 5 bases stayed unmatched. CDR3 sequence: CASSYVGQGDTEAFF. The CDR3 region has the DNA TGTGCCAGCAGCTACGTTGGACAGGGGGACACTGAAGCTTTCTTT.

This clonotype appeared a few times. The rearrangement links TRBV28 to TRBJ1-1; D perhaps matches TRBD1 (6 bases). The germline V gene has CDR1 MDHEN and CDR2 SYDVKM. V was cut by 7 bases and J by 3 bases, with 27 bases left in between. The CDR3 extends over 18 amino acids. The CDR3 DNA sequence: TGTGCCAGCACCCCCCTCCTGCCAGGGGAGTTCAAGGACACTGAAGCTTTCTTT. It codes for CASTPLLPGEFKDTEAFF.

This clonotype was found a few times. The genes are TRBV6-2 or TRBV6-3 and TRBJ2-5; no firm D call. The V end lost 6 bases, the J end lost 0 bases, and 8 bases lay between the germline ends. Germline V gene data show CDR1 as MNHEY and CDR2 as SVGEGT. This CDR3 contains 13 residues. The CDR3 region is CASRTRYQETQYF. CDR3 coding DNA: TGTGCCAGCAGAACCAGGTACCAAGAGACCCAGTACTTC.